This T cell receptor beta chain was sequenced during a study of cytomegalovirus exposure and HLA in healthy donors. This CDR3 has 16 amino acids. The ends lost 6 bases at V and 6 bases at J; junction bases unmatched: 12. The germline V gene has CDR1 MNHEY and CDR2 SMNVEV (reference sequence). The PCR was carried out with 60 Vbeta primers and 13 Jbeta primers. Sequencing used immunoSEQ multiplex PCR; TCRdb keeps in-frame clones, though not all of them. The data hold about 140,000 clones, with 75% to 90% observed a single time. The sample holds a few counts of this clone. Input material: PBMCs. The origin of this receptor is a female donor in good health and CMV-seronegative. The chain employs TRBV27 and TRBJ2-2; 8 bases fit TRBD2. The CDR3 nucleotides read TGTGCCAGCAGAGACTTGGGACTAGGGGCCCCCGGGGAGCTGTTTTTT. Protein product: CASRDLGLGAPGELFF.